These T cell receptor beta chains were read from a single sample in a study of regulatory T cells in long-lasting Graves disease. TCRdb re-called the multiplex PCR reads with MiXCR, one entry per CDR3 protein. The sample consists of roughly 360,000 distinct CDR3 sequences, approximately 25% of them appearing once. The sequences come from peripheral blood mononuclear cells (PBMCs), collected when the disease was refractory, from a patient treated with antithyroid drugs. The receptors were gathered from a woman between 35 and 50 years old with Graves disease. Both conserved end residues are part of each CDR3. Fields, in order: D gene, J gene, V gene, clone size, CDR3 DNA, CDR3 protein. A D gene is named only where the DNA matches it firmly. Size values are once, few and many counts, or a class for expanded clones, and some rows have none.

TRBD2 | TRBJ2-7 | TRBV7-3 | few | TGTGCCAGCAGCTTAATGGGACTAGCGGGATACGAGCAGTACTTC | CASSLMGLAGYEQYF
- | TRBJ2-4 | TRBV10-3 | many | TGTGCCATCAGTGACGCCAGGGAAAACATTCAGTACTTC | CAISDARENIQYF
- | TRBJ1-5 | TRBV12-3/TRBV12-4 | many | TGTGCCAGCAGCCCCGAAGGAGGGTCACAGAGGTATGGCAATCAGCCCCAGCATTTT | CASSPEGGSQRYGNQPQHF
TRBD2 | TRBJ2-7 | TRBV11-2 | many | TGTGCCAGCAGACATTACGGGACTAGCGGGAGCTACGAGCAGTACTTC | CASRHYGTSGSYEQYF
- | TRBJ1-1 | TRBV12-3/TRBV12-4 | many | TGTGCCAGCAGTCAACCCAGGATTATGAACACTGAAGCTTTCTTT | CASSQPRIMNTEAFF
TRBD2 | TRBJ2-6 | TRBV28 | - | TGTGCCAGCAGTTTGGGCTCAGCGGGAATCTCTGGGGCCAACGTCCTGACTTTC | CASSLGSAGISGANVLTF
- | TRBJ2-7 | TRBV6-1 | many | TGTGCCAGCAGTCCCCGGGACTTATCCTACGAGCAGTACTTC | CASSPRDLSYEQYF
- | TRBJ1-2 | TRBV27 | many | TGTGCCAGCAGTCCCACGAGCCGGGGGGAACGAGCTAACTATGGCTACACCTTC | CASSPTSRGERANYGYTF
- | TRBJ1-6 | TRBV2 | many | TGTGCCAGCACCAAGGGGGGGTCCAATTCACCCCTCCACTTT | CASTKGGSNSPLHF
- | TRBJ2-7 | TRBV5-1 | many | TGCGCCAGCAGCGCGAAACAGGGAAGTGGGTCCTACGAGCAGTACTTC | CASSAKQGSGSYEQYF
TRBD2 | TRBJ2-7 | TRBV15 | many | TGTGCCACCAGCAGAGGACGGGGGGGCGAGCAGTACTTC | CATSRGRGGEQYF
- | TRBJ1-1 | TRBV28 | many | TGTGCCAGCAGTTCCAACCTGAGTGAAGCTTTCTTT | CASSSNLSEAFF
TRBD2 | TRBJ2-2 | TRBV6-1 | - | TGTGCCAGCGTAAGCGGGATAGGCTCGAACACCGGGGAGCTGTTTTTT | CASVSGIGSNTGELFF
- | TRBJ1-6 | TRBV6-2/TRBV6-3 | many | TGTGCCAGCAGTTACAACAGGGAGGGCTCACCCCTCCACTTT | CASSYNREGSPLHF
TRBD1 | TRBJ1-5 | TRBV28 | many | TGTGCCAGCAGTCTGAGACAGGGGATAGCGAGGGAGCCCCAGCATTTT | CASSLRQGIAREPQHF
TRBD2 | TRBJ2-5 | TRBV20-1 | many | TGCAGTGCTAGAGATGGGACTAGCGATGTGACCCAGTACTTC | CSARDGTSDVTQYF
- | TRBJ2-2 | TRBV2 | - | TGTGCCAGCAGTGTTCGTAGTGGGAGTGGGACCGGGGAGCTGTTTTTT | CASSVRSGSGTGELFF
- | TRBJ1-5 | TRBV5-5 | few | TGTGCCAGCAGCCCCGTAGGGCCTGCGGCCAATCAGCCCCAGCATTTT | CASSPVGPAANQPQHF
- | TRBJ1-4 | TRBV9 | - | TGTGCCAGCAGCGTTGAAATAACACCTAATGAAAAACTGTTTTTT | CASSVEITPNEKLFF
- | TRBJ1-5 | TRBV20-1 | few | TGCAGTGCTAGAGTCAGTAATCAGCCCCAGCATTTT | CSARVSNQPQHF
- | TRBJ2-7 | TRBV13 | few | TGTGCCAGCAGCCCCGACCGGGGGACTTCGCGACCCCACGAGCAGTACTTC | CASSPDRGTSRPHEQYF
- | TRBJ2-1 | TRBV12-5 | few | TGTGCTAGTGGTTTGGTACCTCATTTTAATGAGCAGTTCTTC | CASGLVPHFNEQFF
- | TRBJ2-4 | TRBV11-2 | many | TGTGCCAGCAGCTTCCATCCGTCTTTAGCCAAAAACATTCAGTACTTC | CASSFHPSLAKNIQYF
- | TRBJ2-7 | TRBV28 | many | TGTGCCAGCAGTTTCATTGGCGGGACTTTTAGCGGAGCTCTCTACGAGCAGTACTTC | CASSFIGGTFSGALYEQYF
- | TRBJ1-4 | TRBV30 | few | TGTGCCTGGCTAGGTGGCCCCCGGGGTGAAAAACTGTTTTTT | CAWLGGPRGEKLFF
- | TRBJ1-1 | TRBV20-1 | - | TGCAGTGCCCGCGTAGGGGGGGAAACTGAAGCTTTCTTT | CSARVGGETEAFF
- | TRBJ2-1 | TRBV15 | - | TGTGCCACCAGTTCCGGCTGGACTGTCAACAATGAGCAGTTCTTC | CATSSGWTVNNEQFF
- | TRBJ1-1 | TRBV7-9 | few | TGTGCCAGCAGCTTATTGTCGGGGAACACTGAAGCTTTCTTT | CASSLLSGNTEAFF
- | TRBJ2-5 | TRBV6-1 | - | TGTGCCAGTTCGGCGAGCGGCCGGGGGGAGACCCAGTACTTC | CASSASGRGETQYF
- | TRBJ2-5 | TRBV6-5 | many | TGTGCCAGCAGTTATCCGGGTGGAGGAGAGACCCAGTACTTC | CASSYPGGGETQYF
- | TRBJ1-5 | TRBV2 | many | TGTGCCAGCGAGAAAGGGTATAGCAATCAGCCCCAGCATTTT | CASEKGYSNQPQHF
TRBD1 | TRBJ2-7 | TRBV24-1 | - | TGTGCCACCAGTGATGCTGGAGGGTCGGGACAGGTCTCCTACGAGCAGTACTTC | CATSDAGGSGQVSYEQYF
- | TRBJ1-1 | TRBV28 | few | TGTGCCAGCAGTCCTTGGGATCTAGGGGACACTGAAGCTTTCTTT | CASSPWDLGDTEAFF
- | TRBJ2-5 | TRBV19 | - | TGTGCCAGTAGTATAGACTTGGTTGGAGAGACCCAGTACTTC | CASSIDLVGETQYF
- | TRBJ2-7 | TRBV12-3/TRBV12-4 | many | TGTGCCTCTCGAGCGGGTACTGGGTCCTACGAGCAGTACTTC | CASRAGTGSYEQYF